The 23 T cell receptor beta chains reported below all come from one sample, sequenced in a study of T cells expressing NK-cell markers. TCRdb reprocessed the 5' RACE reads and reports one entry per CDR3 protein, with no DNA. The listing contains about 260,000 distinct CDR3 sequences. Sequencing used blood T cells: a sorted CD56 or NKG2C T cell subset, CD4+ or CD8+ T cells, or bulk PBMC T cells (not recorded which). These receptors originate from a young man in good health.

CDR3 protein: CASSQDGGPGTGAAVGTQYF. The J gene is TRBJ2-3, the V gene TRBV4-1; TCRdb names TRBD1, which stays unverified in the absence of DNA. This CDR3 comprises 20 residues. The germline gives CDR1 MGHRA, CDR2 YSYEKL.

The gene calls are TRBV19 and TRBJ2-1; TCRdb proposes TRBD2, but this gene call is untestable without DNA. The germline V gene has CDR1 LNHDA and CDR2 SQIVND (reference sequence). This CDR3 is built from 14 residues. The CDR3 is CASSIASSFYEQFF.

V is TRBV30 and J is TRBJ2-1; the D gene TCRdb calls, TRBD1, cannot be checked with no DNA. The germline V gene encodes CDR1 GTSNPN and CDR2 SVGIG (reference sequence). The CDR3 has 11 residues. The CDR3 loop is CAWSGGREQFF. The whole variable domain, filled in from reference TRBV30 and TRBJ2-1, reads SQTIHQWPATLVQPVGSPLSLECTVEGTSNPNLYWYRQAAGRGLQLLFYSVGIGQISSEVPQNLSASRPQDRQFILSSKKLLLSDSGFYLCAWSGGREQFFGPGTRLTVL.

The chain recombines TRBV4-3 with TRBJ1-5; with no DNA, the TCRdb D assignment of TRBD1 cannot be verified. Germline values: CDR1 LGHNA, CDR2 YSLEER. The CDR3 has 14 amino acids. The CDR3 reads CASSQAPSNQPQHF.

The gene calls are TRBV5-1 and TRBJ2-1. CDR1 and CDR2 (germline): SGHRS, YFSETQ. The CDR3 is 14 residues long. The CDR3 spells CASSFLHTNNEQFF.

The V call is TRBV10-3, the J call TRBJ2-1; TCRdb's D call, TRBD2, is unchecked because there is no DNA. This CDR3 is 13 amino acids long. The germline V gene has CDR1 ENHRY and CDR2 SYGVKD. CDR3 residues: CAISMGVVNEQFF.

The chain carries TRBV3-1 and TRBJ2-5; TCRdb returns TRBD2, unconfirmable since there is no DNA. The CDR3 spans 15 residues. In germline, CDR1 is LGHDT, CDR2 YNNKEL (reference sequence). CDR3 in amino acids: CASSLLAAAQETQYF.

The chain couples TRBV7-9 to TRBJ1-2. This CDR3 is built from 13 residues. The germline gives CDR1 SEHNR, CDR2 FQNEAQ (reference sequence). Here the CDR3 reads CASSSNVGAGYTF.

The chain is built from TRBV29-1 and TRBJ2-1; TCRdb's D call of TRBD2 is untestable without DNA. Germline loops: CDR1 SQVTM, CDR2 ANQGSEA. The CDR3 has 13 residues. CDR3 loop: CSVGVAGSHEQFF.

The chain uses TRBV7-3 and TRBJ2-3; no DNA is available, so the TRBD1 call from TCRdb remains unchecked. Germline lookup yields CDR1 SGHTA and CDR2 FQGTGA. The CDR3 is made up of 13 amino acids. The CDR3: CASSSTTEGTQYF.

The chain couples TRBV12-3 or TRBV12-4 to TRBJ2-1; TCRdb's D call of TRBD2 is untestable without DNA. The CDR3 has 15 residues. The CDR3 region is CASRPQLAGYNEQFF.

This chain joins TRBV6-5 and TRBJ2-1; with no DNA, the TCRdb D assignment of TRBD2 cannot be verified. The CDR3 sequence is 14 residues long. Germline lookup yields CDR1 MNHEY and CDR2 SVGAGI. This chain's CDR3 is CASSFPSEYNEQFF.

V usage is TRBV24-1 and J usage is TRBJ2-7; TCRdb indicates TRBD2, and absent DNA this call remains unverified. The CDR3 spans 16 residues. Per germline, CDR1 KGHDR and CDR2 SFDVKD. The CDR3 region is CATSDSGTSGRHEQYF.

CDR3 residues: CASSERRGGDSAYF. J is TRBJ2-3 and V is TRBV7-2; TCRdb selects TRBD2, and the lack of DNA leaves this call unchecked. This CDR3 has 14 amino acids. Germline V gene lookup returns CDR1 SGHTA and CDR2 FQGNSA.

The chain carries TRBV9 and TRBJ2-1; checking the TCRdb D call of TRBD2 is not possible without DNA. Germline CDR1 reads SGDLS; CDR2 reads YYNGEE. The CDR3 is made up of 17 amino acids. The CDR3 spells CASSAMLGAGVSNEQFF.

This chain links TRBV10-3 with TRBJ2-5; lacking DNA, the TRBD2 call made by TCRdb goes unchecked. Germline-derived CDR1 and CDR2 are ENHRY and SYGVKD. This CDR3 contains 14 residues. The chain's CDR3 is CAIRKGLAEETQYF.

This chain links TRBV30 with TRBJ2-3; the TCRdb D gene call, TRBD1, has no DNA to confirm it. The CDR3 runs 16 residues. The germline V gene encodes CDR1 GTSNPN and CDR2 SVGIG (reference sequence). Here the CDR3 reads CAWRRIGRGTTDTQYF.

V is TRBV20-1 and J is TRBJ2-3; TCRdb returns TRBD1, unconfirmable since there is no DNA. This CDR3 has 13 residues. The V gene's germline CDR1 is DFQATT and CDR2 SNEGSKA (reference sequence). The CDR3 sequence is CSADGIESDTQYF.

The CDR3 here is CASSLVGAYEQYF. The gene calls are TRBV7-2 and TRBJ2-7. CDR1 SGHTA and CDR2 FQGNSA come from the germline V gene. The CDR3 is made up of 13 amino acids.

The CDR3 sequence is CASSPGLNPVYNEQFF. The chain employs TRBV5-1 and TRBJ2-1; with no DNA, the TCRdb D assignment of TRBD1 cannot be verified. CDR3 length: 16 amino acids. The germline V gene encodes CDR1 SGHRS and CDR2 YFSETQ.

The chain is built from TRBV29-1 and TRBJ2-2; the D call of TRBD2 rests on TCRdb alone, since no DNA is present to check it. CDR3 length equals 13 residues. The V gene's germline CDR1 is SQVTM and CDR2 ANQGSEA. CDR3 residues: CSGGGDNTGELFF.

The genes are TRBV2 and TRBJ1-1; TCRdb outputs TRBD1, but without DNA this stays unchecked. Germline V CDR1 and CDR2: SNHLY, FYNNEI. The CDR3 runs to 14 residues. This CDR3 is CASSEVIGGTEAFF.

The CDR3 is CATSDNQRLDPPYNEQFF. This rearrangement joins TRBV24-1 to TRBJ2-1; TCRdb lists TRBD2, though no DNA is available to test this call. CDR1 is KGHDR and CDR2 is SFDVKD in the germline V gene. The CDR3 has 18 amino acids.